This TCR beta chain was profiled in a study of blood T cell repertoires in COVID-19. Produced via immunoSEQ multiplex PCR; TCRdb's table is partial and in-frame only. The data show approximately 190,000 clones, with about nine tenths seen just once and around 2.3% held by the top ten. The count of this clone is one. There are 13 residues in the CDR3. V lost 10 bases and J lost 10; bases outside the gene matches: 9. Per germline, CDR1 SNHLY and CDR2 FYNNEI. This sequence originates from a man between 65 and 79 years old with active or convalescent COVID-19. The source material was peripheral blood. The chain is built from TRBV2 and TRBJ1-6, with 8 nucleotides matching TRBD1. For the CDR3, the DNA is TGTGCCACCCGGGCACAGGGGGGATCACCCCTCCACTTT. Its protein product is CATRAQGGSPLHF.